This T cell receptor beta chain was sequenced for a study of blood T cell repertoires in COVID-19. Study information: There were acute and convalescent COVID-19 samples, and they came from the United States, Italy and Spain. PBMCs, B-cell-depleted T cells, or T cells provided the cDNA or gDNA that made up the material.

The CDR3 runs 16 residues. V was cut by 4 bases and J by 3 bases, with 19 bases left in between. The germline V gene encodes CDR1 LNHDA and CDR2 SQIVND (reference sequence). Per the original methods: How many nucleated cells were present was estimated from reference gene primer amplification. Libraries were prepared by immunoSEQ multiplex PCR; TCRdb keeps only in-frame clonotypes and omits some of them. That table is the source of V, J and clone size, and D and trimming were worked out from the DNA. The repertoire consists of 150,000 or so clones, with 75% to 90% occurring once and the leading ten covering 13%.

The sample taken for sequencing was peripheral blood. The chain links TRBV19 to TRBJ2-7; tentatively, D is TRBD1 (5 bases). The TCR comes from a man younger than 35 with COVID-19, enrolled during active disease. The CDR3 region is CASSTQSGFSRYEQYF. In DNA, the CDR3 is TGTGCCAGTAGTACCCAATCAGGGTTTTCACGCTACGAGCAGTACTTC.